These 8 T cell receptor beta chains were all obtained from the same sample, sequenced in a study of cytomegalovirus exposure and HLA in healthy donors. Primers for the PCR totalled 60 Vbeta and 13 Jbeta. Assay used: immunoSEQ multiplex PCR; TCRdb lists only in-frame clones, some missing. Here the sample spans tens of thousands of clones, around 78% being singletons. Material for sequencing was PBMCs. Receptors were obtained from a man between 45 and 60 years old in good health and CMV-seronegative.

This chain links TRBV4-1 with TRBJ1-5; tentative D call: TRBD1 (6 bases). The V end was cut by 4 bases, the J end by 0 bases, with 19 bases between. The CDR3 length is 18 residues. Germline CDR1 is MGHRA and CDR2 is YSYEKL. CDR3 in amino acids: CASSPKGSQGSSNQPQHF. The DNA for the CDR3 is TGCGCCAGCAGCCCAAAGGGTTCACAGGGTAGTAGCAATCAGCCCCAGCATTTT.

J is TRBJ1-6 and V is TRBV25-1; 7 bases fit TRBD1. From germline, CDR1 is MGHDK and CDR2 SYGVNS. The CDR3 runs to 14 residues. V lost 5 bases, J lost 7 bases, and 5 bases stayed unmatched. The CDR3: CASSIQGVNSPLHF. The CDR3 nucleotides read TGTGCCAGCAGTATTCAGGGGGTAAATTCACCCCTCCACTTT.

This clone has only one observation. The chain couples TRBV4-1 to TRBJ2-6; D remains unclear. The germline V gene encodes CDR1 MGHRA and CDR2 YSYEKL. CDR3 size: 16 residues. The germline V and J ends were trimmed by 4 bases and 2 bases, with 12 bases remaining between them. CDR3 loop: CASSREAYPGANVLTF. As DNA, the CDR3 is TGCGCCAGCAGCCGTGAAGCTTACCCTGGGGCCAACGTCCTGACTTTC.

This chain's CDR3 is CASSEDRVFEKLFF. CDR3 nucleotides: TGTGCCAGCAGTGAGGACAGGGTTTTTGAAAAACTGTTTTTT. This rearrangement joins TRBV2 to TRBJ1-4; TRBD1 matches at 8 bases. The V segment lost 3 bases and the J segment 7 bases; nucleotides outside the gene matches: 4. The CDR3 consists of 14 residues. The germline CDR1 and CDR2 sequences are SNHLY and FYNNEI.

This rearrangement joins TRBV6-5 to TRBJ1-3; D is unresolved. Trimming removed 5 bases at V and 0 bases at J, with 11 bases between. CDR1 and CDR2 (germline): MNHEY, SVGAGI. CDR3 length equals 15 residues. The CDR3 sequence is CASSTQFLSGNTIYF. The CDR3 region has the DNA TGTGCCAGCAGTACCCAGTTTCTCTCTGGAAACACCATATATTTT.

The rearrangement joins TRBV15 to TRBJ2-1, with TRBD1 matching 7 bases. CDR3 length equals 16 residues. Looked up from germline, CDR1 is LNHNV and CDR2 is YYDKDF (reference sequence). Losses at the gene ends were 2 bases for V and 4 bases for J; bases not matched to a gene: 8. CDR3 sequence reads: CATSRSRQGRYNEQFF. The DNA of the CDR3 is TGTGCCACCAGCAGATCCCGACAGGGTCGGTACAATGAGCAGTTCTTC.

The chain carries TRBV7-2 and TRBJ1-2; 8 bases agree with TRBD1. The CDR3 covers 17 residues. The V and J ends lost 4 bases and 1 base, in that order; junction bases with no gene match: 11. Germline V CDR1 and CDR2: SGHTA, FQGNSA. Written as DNA, the CDR3 is TGTGCCAGCAGCTCACCGGGACAGGCGAATTTTAACTATGGCTACACCTTC. Translating it yields CASSSPGQANFNYGYTF.

This clone has a handful of counts. The identical CDR3 is also encoded by other nucleotide sequences in the sample. This chain joins TRBV6-5 and TRBJ1-1; D is ambiguous. The CDR3 has 11 amino acids. Germline CDR1 reads MNHEY; CDR2 reads SVGAGI. V was shortened by 5 bases and J by 4 bases, with 5 bases between the two germline ends. CDR3 loop: CASSRGTEAFF. The CDR3 DNA sequence: TGTGCCAGCAGTCGGGGCACTGAAGCTTTCTTT.